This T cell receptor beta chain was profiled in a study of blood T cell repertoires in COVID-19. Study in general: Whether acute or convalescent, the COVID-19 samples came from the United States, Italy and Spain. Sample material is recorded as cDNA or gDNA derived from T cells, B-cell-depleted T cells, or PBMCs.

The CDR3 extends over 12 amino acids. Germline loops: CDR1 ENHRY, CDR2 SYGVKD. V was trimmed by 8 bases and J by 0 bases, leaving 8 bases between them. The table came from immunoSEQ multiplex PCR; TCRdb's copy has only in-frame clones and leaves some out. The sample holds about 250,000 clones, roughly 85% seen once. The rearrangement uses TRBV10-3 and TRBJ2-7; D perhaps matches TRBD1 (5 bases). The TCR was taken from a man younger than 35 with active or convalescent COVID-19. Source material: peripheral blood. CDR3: CAIGASSYEQYF. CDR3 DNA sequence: TGTGCCATCGGGGCTAGCTCCTACGAGCAGTACTTC.